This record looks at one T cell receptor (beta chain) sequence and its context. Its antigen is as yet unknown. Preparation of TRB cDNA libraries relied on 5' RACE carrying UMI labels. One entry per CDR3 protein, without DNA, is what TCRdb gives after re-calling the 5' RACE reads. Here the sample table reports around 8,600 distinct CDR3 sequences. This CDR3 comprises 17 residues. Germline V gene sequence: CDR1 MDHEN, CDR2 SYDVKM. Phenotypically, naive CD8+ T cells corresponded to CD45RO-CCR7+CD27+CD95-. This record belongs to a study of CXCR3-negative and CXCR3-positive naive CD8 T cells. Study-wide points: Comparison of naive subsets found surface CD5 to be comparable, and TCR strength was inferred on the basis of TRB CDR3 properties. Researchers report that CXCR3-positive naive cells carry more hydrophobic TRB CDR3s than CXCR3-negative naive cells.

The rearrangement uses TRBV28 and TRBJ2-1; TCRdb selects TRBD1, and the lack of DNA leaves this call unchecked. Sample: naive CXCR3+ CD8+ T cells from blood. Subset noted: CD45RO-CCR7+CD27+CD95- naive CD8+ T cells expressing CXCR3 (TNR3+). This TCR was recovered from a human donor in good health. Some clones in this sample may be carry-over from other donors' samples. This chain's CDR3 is CASSPEWGTQSYNEQFF.